This T cell receptor (beta chain) was recovered during a study of T cell repertoires in cytomegalovirus infection. Germline assignment: CDR1 LNHNV and CDR2 YYDKDF (reference sequence). V shed 0 bases and J shed 4 bases, with 9 bases lying between them. The CDR3 is 14 residues long. As to this clonotype: The target antigen is unknown.

MiXCR, run by TCRdb on the reads, gives a single entry per CDR3 protein. The sample holds some 270,000 distinct CDR3 sequences, under 25% seen once. The sequence came from a human donor in good health (CMV status not recorded). Some clones in this sample may be carry-over from other donors' samples. This chain links TRBV15 with TRBJ2-5; D remains ambiguous. This specimen was cultured PBMCs, taken from culture after CMV antigen stimulation. The CDR3 sequence is CATSRDLGIETQYF. For the CDR3, the DNA is TGTGCCACCAGCAGAGATCTAGGGATAGAGACCCAGTACTTC.